The clone carrying this T cell receptor (beta chain) was seen repeatedly, ten times or more. Its matching antigen is unknown. Prepared libraries of TCR beta cDNA carried unique molecular identifiers. The source material, about 0.95 to 11 million T cells, gave rise to roughly 0.5 million cDNA molecules. MiXCR was run by TCRdb on the PCR reads, yielding one entry per CDR3 protein. The table has some 890,000 distinct CDR3 sequences, approximately 53% seen once. CDR1 SQVTM and CDR2 ANQGSEA come from the germline V gene. J gave up 2 bases and V 6 bases, and 9 bases lay outside the gene matches. The CDR3 spans 15 residues. The record originates from a study of post-analysis software for immune sequencing data. Across the study: Relapsing-remitting, secondary progressive and progressive-relapsing courses of multiple sclerosis were included.

Overall study findings and caveats: The five TRBV segments detected at higher frequency in patients than in controls included TRBV5-6, TRBV5-1 and TRBV20-1. Compared with controls, patients showed significantly lower normalized Chao1 diversity. Same-batch preparations were strongly co-clustered by F measure.

This sequence joins TRBV29-1 and TRBJ2-7, with 11 nucleotides matching TRBD2. The sample comprised blood. The receptor was isolated from a girl aged 10 to 17 with multiple sclerosis. CDR3 sequence: CSVAPTSGIPYEQYF. The CDR3 bases are TGCAGCGTCGCCCCGACTAGCGGGATCCCCTACGAGCAGTACTTC.